Given below is one TCR beta chain in context. What it recognizes is unknown. This record comes from a study of T cells expressing NK-cell markers. Turning to the study itself: Sorted CD3+CD56+NKG2C+, CD3+CD56+NKG2C- and CD3+CD56-NKG2C+ T cells supplied TCR beta repertoires. Study-wide results and caveats: These clonotypes also led the CD3+CD56-NKG2C+ fraction in four donors.

The CDR3 covers 17 residues. The germline V gene encodes CDR1 WSHSY and CDR2 SAAADI. TCR beta cDNA was generated via 5'RACE template switching incorporating UMIs. TCRdb re-called the 5' RACE reads and catalogs CDR3 proteins one per entry, DNA excluded. The sample table includes about 29 distinct CDR3 sequences. Sequences were obtained from blood T cells: a sorted CD56 or NKG2C T cell subset, CD4+ or CD8+ T cells, or bulk PBMC T cells (not recorded which). The J gene is TRBJ2-1, the V gene TRBV10-2; there is no DNA to check the TCRdb D call of TRBD2. The origin of this receptor is a woman aged 45-59 years in good health. The CDR3 spells CASLTSGRPPETIEQFF.